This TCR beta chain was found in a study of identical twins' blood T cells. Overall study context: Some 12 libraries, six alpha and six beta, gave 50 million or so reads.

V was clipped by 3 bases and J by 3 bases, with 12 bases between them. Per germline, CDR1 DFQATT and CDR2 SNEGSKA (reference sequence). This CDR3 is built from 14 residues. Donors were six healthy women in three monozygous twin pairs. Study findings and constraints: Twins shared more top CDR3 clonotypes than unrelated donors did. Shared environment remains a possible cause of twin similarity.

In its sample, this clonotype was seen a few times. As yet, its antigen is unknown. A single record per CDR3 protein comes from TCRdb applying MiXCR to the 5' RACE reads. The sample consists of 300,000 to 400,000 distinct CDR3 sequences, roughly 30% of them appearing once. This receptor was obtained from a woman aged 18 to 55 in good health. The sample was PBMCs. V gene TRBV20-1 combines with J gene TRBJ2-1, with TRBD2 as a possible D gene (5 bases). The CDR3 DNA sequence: TGCAGTGCTAGCAAGACGGGATTCTACAATGAGCAGTTCTTC. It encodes CSASKTGFYNEQFF.